The clone carrying this T cell receptor beta chain was seen a handful of times. Trimming took 3 bases from V and 8 from J; bases not matched to a gene: 24. There are 22 residues in the CDR3. CDR1 KGHSH and CDR2 LQKENI come from the germline V gene. TCRdb processed the RT-PCR reads anew with MiXCR; each CDR3 protein has one entry. This table has fewer than 550,000 distinct CDR3 sequences, roughly 23% appearing once. This record comes from a study of response to subunit inactivated influenza vaccine. This chain joins TRBV18 and TRBJ2-4, with 14 bases matching TRBD2. This specimen was CD4+ T cells sorted from PBMCs, taken roughly 5 days after vaccination. The sequence came from a man aged 45-60 years who received an inactivated influenza vaccine. CDR3 sequence reads: CASSPGLAGGLIPLSQRDIQYF. The CDR3 DNA reads TGTGCCAGCTCACCCGGACTAGCGGGGGGCCTAATCCCTCTAAGCCAAAGGGACATTCAGTACTTC.